This TCR beta chain appears in the sequencing data of a study of T cell changes during pregnancy in multiple sclerosis. CDR3 length equals 14 residues. Germline assignment: CDR1 SNHLY and CDR2 FYNNEI. Trimming removed 2 bases at V and 11 bases at J, with 15 bases between. Repertoires were generated with immunoSEQ multiplex PCR, while TCRdb's copy carries only in-frame clones and drops some. The sample shows tens of thousands of clones, roughly 92% of them seen only once. This chain connects TRBV2 to TRBJ1-4; D not resolved. The sequence came from a female donor in good health, enrolled as a control in a pregnancy study. The sample here was peripheral blood, taken after pregnancy. Here the CDR3 reads CASSEIYSGGKLFF. CDR3 coding DNA: TGTGCCAGCAGTGAAATCTATTCGGGAGGTAAACTGTTTTTT.